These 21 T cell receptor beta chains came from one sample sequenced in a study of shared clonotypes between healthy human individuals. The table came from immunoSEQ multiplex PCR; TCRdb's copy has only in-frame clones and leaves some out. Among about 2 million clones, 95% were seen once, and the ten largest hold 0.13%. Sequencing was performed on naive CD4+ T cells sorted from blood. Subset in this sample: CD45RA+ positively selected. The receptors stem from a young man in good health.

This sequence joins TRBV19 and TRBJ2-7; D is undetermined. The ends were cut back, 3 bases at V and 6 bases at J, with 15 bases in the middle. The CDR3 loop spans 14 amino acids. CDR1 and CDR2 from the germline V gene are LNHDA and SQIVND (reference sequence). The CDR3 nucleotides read TGTGCCAGTAGTATTACGGCAGAGATTGGCGAGCAGTACTTC. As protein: CASSITAEIGEQYF.

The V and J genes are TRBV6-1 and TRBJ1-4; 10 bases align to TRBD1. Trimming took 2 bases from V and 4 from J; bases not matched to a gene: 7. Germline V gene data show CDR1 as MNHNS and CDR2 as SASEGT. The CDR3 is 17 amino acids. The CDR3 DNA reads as TGTGCCAGCAGTGAAAGGGGACAGGGGACCCTTAATGAAAAACTGTTTTTT. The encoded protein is CASSERGQGTLNEKLFF.

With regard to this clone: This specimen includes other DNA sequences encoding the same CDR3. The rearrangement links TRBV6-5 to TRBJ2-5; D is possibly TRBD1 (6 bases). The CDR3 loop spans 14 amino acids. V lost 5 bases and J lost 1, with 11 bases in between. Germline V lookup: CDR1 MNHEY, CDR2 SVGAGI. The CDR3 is CASSPGTLQETQYF. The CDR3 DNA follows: TGTGCCAGCAGTCCCGGGACACTCCAAGAGACCCAGTACTTC.

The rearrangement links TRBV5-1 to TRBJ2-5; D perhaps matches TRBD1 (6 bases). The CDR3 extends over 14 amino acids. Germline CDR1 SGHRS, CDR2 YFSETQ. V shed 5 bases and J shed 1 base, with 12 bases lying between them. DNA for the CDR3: TGCGCCAGCAGTGCCGGGACATCCCAAGAGACCCAGTACTTC. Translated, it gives CASSAGTSQETQYF.

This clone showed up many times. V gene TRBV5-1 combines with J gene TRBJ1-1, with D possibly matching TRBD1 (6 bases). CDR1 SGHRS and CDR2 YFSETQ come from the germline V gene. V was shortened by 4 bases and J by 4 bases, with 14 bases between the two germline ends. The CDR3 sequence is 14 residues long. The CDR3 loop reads CASSLSGVATEAFF. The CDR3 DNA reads TGCGCCAGCAGCCTATCAGGGGTAGCCACTGAAGCTTTCTTT.

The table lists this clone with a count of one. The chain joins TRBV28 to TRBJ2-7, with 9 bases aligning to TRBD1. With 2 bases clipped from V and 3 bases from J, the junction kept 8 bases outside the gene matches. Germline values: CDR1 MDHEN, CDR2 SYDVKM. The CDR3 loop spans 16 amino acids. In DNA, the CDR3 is TGTGCCAGCAGTTTAACAAGGGGACAGGGCCGCTACGAGCAGTACTTC. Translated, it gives CASSLTRGQGRYEQYF.

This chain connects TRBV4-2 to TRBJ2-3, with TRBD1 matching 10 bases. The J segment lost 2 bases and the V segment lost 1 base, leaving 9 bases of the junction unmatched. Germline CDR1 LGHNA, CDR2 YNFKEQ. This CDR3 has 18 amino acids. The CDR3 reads CASSQGPRDRGSTDTQYF. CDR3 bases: TGTGCCAGCAGCCAAGGACCCCGGGACAGGGGATCCACAGATACGCAGTATTTT.

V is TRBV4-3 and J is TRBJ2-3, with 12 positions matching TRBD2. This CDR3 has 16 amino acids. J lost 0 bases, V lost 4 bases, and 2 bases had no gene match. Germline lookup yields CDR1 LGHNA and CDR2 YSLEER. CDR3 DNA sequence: TGCGCCAGCAGCCGACTAGCGGGGGCTAGCACAGATACGCAGTATTTT. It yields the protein CASSRLAGASTDTQYF.

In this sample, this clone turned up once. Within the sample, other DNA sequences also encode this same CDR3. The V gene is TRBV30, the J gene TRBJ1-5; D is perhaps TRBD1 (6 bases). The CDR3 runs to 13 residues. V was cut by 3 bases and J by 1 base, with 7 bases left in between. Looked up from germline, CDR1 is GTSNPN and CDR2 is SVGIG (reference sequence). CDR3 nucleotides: TGTGCCTGGAGAGGACAGAGCAATCAGCCCCAGCATTTT. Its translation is CAWRGQSNQPQHF.

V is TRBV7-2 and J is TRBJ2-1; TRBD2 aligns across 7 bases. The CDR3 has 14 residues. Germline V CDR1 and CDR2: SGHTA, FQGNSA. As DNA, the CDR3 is TGTGCTACCCTCCGGGACTACCTTTACAATGAGCAGTTCTTC. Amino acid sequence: CATLRDYLYNEQFF. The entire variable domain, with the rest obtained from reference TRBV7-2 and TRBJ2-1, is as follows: GAGVSQSPSNKVTEKGKDVELRCDPISGHTALYWYRQSLGQGLEFLIYFQGNSAPDKSGLPSDRFSAERTGGSVSTLTIQRTQQEDSAVYLCATLRDYLYNEQFFGPGTRLTVL.

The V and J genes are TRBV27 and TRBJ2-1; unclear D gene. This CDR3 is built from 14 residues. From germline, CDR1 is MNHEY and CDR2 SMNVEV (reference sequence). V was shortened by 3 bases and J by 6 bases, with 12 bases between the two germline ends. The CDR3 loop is CASSFRLPGNEQFF. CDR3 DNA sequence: TGTGCCAGCAGTTTTCGACTCCCTGGCAATGAGCAGTTCTTC.

CDR3 amino acids: CASSILAASPDTQYF. The DNA of the CDR3 is TGTGCCAGCAGTATCCTAGCGGCCTCCCCTGATACGCAGTATTTT. The chain employs TRBV7-2 and TRBJ2-3; 7 nucleotides line up with TRBD2. J lost 6 bases, V lost 6 bases, and 12 bases had no gene match. The germline gives CDR1 SGHTA, CDR2 FQGNSA. The CDR3 is made up of 15 amino acids.

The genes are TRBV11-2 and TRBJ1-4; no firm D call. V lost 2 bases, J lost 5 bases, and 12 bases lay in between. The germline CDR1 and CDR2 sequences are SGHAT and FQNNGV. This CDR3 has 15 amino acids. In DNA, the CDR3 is TGTGCCAGCAGCTTAAGTGAGGTGCCAAATGAAAAACTGTTTTTT. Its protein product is CASSLSEVPNEKLFF. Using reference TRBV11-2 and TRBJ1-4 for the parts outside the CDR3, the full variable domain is EAGVAQSPRYKIIEKRQSVAFWCNPISGHATLYWYQQILGQGPKLLIQFQNNGVVDDSQLPKDRFSAERLKGVDSTLKIQPAKLEDSAVYLCASSLSEVPNEKLFFGSGTQLSVL.

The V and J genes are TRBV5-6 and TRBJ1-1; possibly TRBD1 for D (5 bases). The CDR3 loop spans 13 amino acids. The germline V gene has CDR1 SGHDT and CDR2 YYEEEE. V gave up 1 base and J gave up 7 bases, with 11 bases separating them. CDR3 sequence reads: CASSLWGRVEAFF. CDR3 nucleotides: TGTGCCAGCAGCTTGTGGGGGAGAGTTGAAGCTTTCTTT.

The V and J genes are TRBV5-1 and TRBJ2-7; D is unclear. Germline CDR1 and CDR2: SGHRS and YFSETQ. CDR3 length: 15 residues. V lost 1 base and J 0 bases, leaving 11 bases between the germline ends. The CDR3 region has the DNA TGCGCCAGCAGCTTGCTTCCGTCACCCTCCTACGAGCAGTACTTC. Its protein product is CASSLLPSPSYEQYF.

CDR3 residues: CASSLMNTGELFF. CDR3 bases: TGTGCCAGCAGTTTAATGAACACCGGGGAGCTGTTTTTT. V and J are TRBV27 and TRBJ2-2, with D unresolved. V lost 2 bases and J lost 1, with 2 bases in between. The germline gives CDR1 MNHEY, CDR2 SMNVEV (reference sequence). The CDR3 sequence is 13 residues long.

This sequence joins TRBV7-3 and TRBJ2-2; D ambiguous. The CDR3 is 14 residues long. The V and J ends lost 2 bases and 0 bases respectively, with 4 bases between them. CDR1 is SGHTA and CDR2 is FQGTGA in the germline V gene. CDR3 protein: CASSLDTNTGELFF. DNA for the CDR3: TGTGCCAGCAGCTTAGACACGAACACCGGGGAGCTGTTTTTT.

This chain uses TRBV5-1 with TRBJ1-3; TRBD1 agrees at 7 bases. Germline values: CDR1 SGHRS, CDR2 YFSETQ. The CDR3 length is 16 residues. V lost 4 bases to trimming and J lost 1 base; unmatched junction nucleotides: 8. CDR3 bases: TGCGCCAGCAGCCGGGGACAGTTGGGTTCTGGAAACACCATATATTTT. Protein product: CASSRGQLGSGNTIYF.

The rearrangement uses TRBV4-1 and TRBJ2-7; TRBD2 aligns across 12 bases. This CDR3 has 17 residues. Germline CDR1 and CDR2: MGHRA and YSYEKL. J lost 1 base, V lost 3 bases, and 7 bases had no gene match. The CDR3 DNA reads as TGCGCCAGCAGCCAGGTACTAGCGGGGGGACGATCCTACGAGCAGTACTTC. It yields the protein CASSQVLAGGRSYEQYF.

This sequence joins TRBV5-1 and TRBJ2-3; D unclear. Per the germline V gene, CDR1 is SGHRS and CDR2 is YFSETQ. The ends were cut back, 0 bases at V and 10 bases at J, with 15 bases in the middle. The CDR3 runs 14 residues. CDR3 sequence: CASSLAALDGAQYF. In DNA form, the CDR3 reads TGCGCCAGCAGCTTGGCTGCACTCGACGGAGCGCAGTATTTT.

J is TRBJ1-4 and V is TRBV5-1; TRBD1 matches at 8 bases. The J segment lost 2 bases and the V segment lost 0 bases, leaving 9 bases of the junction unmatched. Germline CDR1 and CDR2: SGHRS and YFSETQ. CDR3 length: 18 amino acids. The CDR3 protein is CASSLAGGASRTNEKLFF. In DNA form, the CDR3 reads TGCGCCAGCAGCTTGGCAGGGGGCGCAAGTAGGACTAATGAAAAACTGTTTTTT.